Shown below are 22 T cell receptor beta chains from a single sample sequenced in a study of shared clonotypes between healthy human individuals. Repertoires were generated with immunoSEQ multiplex PCR, while TCRdb's copy carries only in-frame clones and drops some. The table lists millions of clones, approximately 94% of them singletons. Specimen: naive CD4+ T cells sorted from blood. Specified subset: CD45RA+ positively selected. The receptors shown here come from a man younger than 35 in good health.

V usage is TRBV6-1 and J usage is TRBJ2-7; D might be TRBD1 (5 bases). CDR1 is MNHNS, CDR2 SASEGT, per germline. The length of the CDR3 is 14 residues. Trimming removed 6 bases from V and 2 bases from J, with 14 bases in between. The CDR3 DNA follows: TGTGCCAGCAGGGCCAGGGCGGCCCCCTACGAGCAGTACTTC. The encoded protein is CASRARAAPYEQYF.

The chain couples TRBV6-5 to TRBJ1-2; no firm D call. Germline CDR1 is MNHEY and CDR2 is SVGAGI. CDR3 length: 15 residues. Trimming left V 1 base short and J 2 bases short, with 11 bases between. CDR3 in amino acids: CASSYYPDGNYGYTF. Here the CDR3 DNA reads TGTGCCAGCAGTTACTACCCGGACGGGAACTATGGCTACACCTTC.

This chain uses TRBV5-4 with TRBJ1-2; 7 bases agree with TRBD1. CDR1 and CDR2 from the germline V gene are SGHNT and YYREEE (reference sequence). The CDR3 length is 15 residues. V lost 0 bases and J lost 5; bases outside the gene matches: 7. The CDR3, as DNA: TGTGCCAGCAGCTTGGTACTTTCAGGGGGTTATGGCTACACCTTC. Its protein is CASSLVLSGGYGYTF.

This chain links TRBV19 with TRBJ2-1; 10 bases are a match to TRBD1. Germline V gene data show CDR1 as LNHDA and CDR2 as SQIVND (reference sequence). V gave up 6 bases and J gave up 5 bases; unmatched junction bases: 7. The CDR3 has 15 amino acids. CDR3 amino acids: CASRLGQGSNNEQFF. As DNA, the CDR3 is TGTGCCAGTAGACTGGGACAGGGGAGTAACAATGAGCAGTTCTTC.

J is TRBJ1-1 and V is TRBV5-4; possibly TRBD1 for D (5 bases). Trimming shortened V by 0 bases and J by 5 bases, and 14 bases separated the two germline ends. Germline lookup yields CDR1 SGHNT and CDR2 YYREEE (reference sequence). The CDR3 extends over 15 amino acids. CDR3 region: CASSLAGTLGTEAFF. As DNA, the CDR3 is TGTGCCAGCAGCTTGGCCGGGACTCTAGGGACTGAAGCTTTCTTT.

In its sample, this clone was seen once. Other DNA sequences in this sample translate to the same CDR3. This rearrangement joins TRBV19 to TRBJ1-2; D gene unclear. Germline V gives CDR1 LNHDA, CDR2 SQIVND (reference sequence). The CDR3 extends over 12 amino acids. The V gene lost 2 bases and the J gene lost 8 bases, with 9 bases spanning the gap. The CDR3 nucleotides read TGTGCCAGTAGTATACCCGGGCGGGGCTACACCTTC. Amino acid sequence: CASSIPGRGYTF.

This clone was seen only once. The CDR3 DNA sequence: TGTGCCAGCAGCTTACCCCCCACCGGGACAGGGGGGAAGACCCAGTACTTC. Translating it yields CASSLPPTGTGGKTQYF. The gene calls are TRBV11-2 and TRBJ2-5, with TRBD1 identical over 11 bases. The germline V gene has CDR1 SGHAT and CDR2 FQNNGV. The CDR3 loop spans 17 amino acids. With V trimmed by 2 bases and J by 6 bases, 11 bases remained unmatched.

The J gene is TRBJ2-7, the V gene TRBV12-1; TRBD2 reflects the table's D call only, with no check against the DNA. TRBV12-1 constitutes a pseudogene. This CDR3 is 16 amino acids long. The CDR3 sequence is CASSCQLAGRAYEQYF. CDR3 DNA: TGTGCCAGCAGCTGCCAACTAGCGGGAAGGGCCTACGAGCAGTACTTC.

Note on this clone: The same CDR3 is also encoded by other DNA sequences in this sample. The chain has TRBV30 and TRBJ2-7; 11 positions agree with TRBD1. Germline V gives CDR1 GTSNPN, CDR2 SVGIG (reference sequence). This CDR3 contains 11 residues. The chain's CDR3 is CAGQGAYEQYF. The CDR3 DNA sequence: TGTGCGGGACAGGGGGCCTACGAGCAGTACTTC.

The rearrangement links TRBV5-6 to TRBJ1-5, with D possibly being TRBD1 (5 bases). Germline loops: CDR1 SGHDT, CDR2 YYEEEE. V was clipped by 2 bases and J by 0 bases, with 12 bases between them. CDR3 length equals 16 residues. CDR3 nucleotides: TGTGCCAGCAGCTTTAATTCCGGGGCTAGCAATCAGCCCCAGCATTTT. Translation: CASSFNSGASNQPQHF. The complete variable domain, with remaining parts taken from reference TRBV5-6 and TRBJ1-5, reads DAGVTQSPTHLIKTRGQQVTLRCSPKSGHDTVSWYQQALGQGPQFIFQYYEEEERQRGNFPDRFSGHQFPNYSSELNVNALLLGDSALYLCASSFNSGASNQPQHFGDGTRLSIL.

The chain uses TRBV6-5 and TRBJ2-7; 9 bases map to TRBD1. In germline, CDR1 is MNHEY, CDR2 SVGAGI. Unmatched junction bases numbered 13, after V lost 7 bases and J lost 6 bases. This CDR3 contains 15 residues. Here the CDR3 reads CASKPTGTGSVEQYF. CDR3 sequence (DNA): TGTGCCAGCAAGCCTACCGGGACAGGGTCCGTCGAGCAGTACTTC.

The chain is built from TRBV28 and TRBJ2-7; 7 bases are a match to TRBD1. Germline CDR1 reads MDHEN; CDR2 reads SYDVKM. Trimming at V came to 5 bases and at J to 2 bases, leaving 9 bases not matched to a gene. This CDR3 region has 15 residues. In DNA form, the CDR3 reads TGTGCCAGCAGTCCCCCCGGACAGGCAGCCTACGAGCAGTACTTC. Translation: CASSPPGQAAYEQYF.

V gene TRBV27 combines with J gene TRBJ2-2, with TRBD2 matching 7 bases. Germline loops: CDR1 MNHEY, CDR2 SMNVEV (reference sequence). The J segment lost 1 base and the V segment lost 2 bases, leaving 4 bases of the junction unmatched. The CDR3 has 16 residues. CDR3 DNA: TGTGCCAGCAGTTTAACTGCTAGCGGGAACACCGGGGAGCTGTTTTTT. Translating it yields CASSLTASGNTGELFF.

The chain carries TRBV10-3 and TRBJ2-1, with D perhaps matching TRBD2 (8 bases). CDR1 is ENHRY and CDR2 is SYGVKD in the germline V gene. Between the trimmed V and J ends, which lost 5 bases and 5 bases, there was a span of 22 bases. CDR3 length equals 17 residues. The CDR3: CAISSSGGGQLNNEQFF. In DNA, the CDR3 is TGTGCCATCAGTTCCTCGGGGGGGGGACAGTTAAACAATGAGCAGTTCTTC.

This sequence joins TRBV6-5 and TRBJ1-1, with a possible D match to TRBD1 (6 bases). V lost 8 bases and J 1 base, leaving 11 bases between the germline ends. Germline CDR1 is MNHEY and CDR2 is SVGAGI. This CDR3 is 13 amino acids long. CDR3 sequence: CASGRGENTEAFF. The CDR3 coding sequence is TGTGCCAGCGGAAGGGGGGAGAACACTGAAGCTTTCTTT.

This chain joins TRBV7-9 and TRBJ2-3, with TRBD2 identical over 11 bases. Per germline, CDR1 SEHNR and CDR2 FQNEAQ (reference sequence). The V segment lost 6 bases and the J segment 12 bases; nucleotides outside the gene matches: 11. The CDR3 contains 14 residues. The DNA for the CDR3 is TGTGCCAGCAGTTTACTAGCGGGGGAGAACCGTCAGTATTTT. This encodes CASSLLAGENRQYF.

J is TRBJ1-1 and V is TRBV28, with unresolved D. The germline V gene has CDR1 MDHEN and CDR2 SYDVKM. Trimming removed 5 bases at V and 0 bases at J, with 10 bases between. This CDR3 has 14 amino acids. In DNA form, the CDR3 reads TGTGCCAGCAGTATGACGGGGATGAACACTGAAGCTTTCTTT. Protein: CASSMTGMNTEAFF.

The chain recombines TRBV5-1 with TRBJ1-4, with 8 nucleotides matching TRBD1. This CDR3 spans 13 amino acids. Germline CDR1 and CDR2: SGHRS and YFSETQ. Trimming cost V 8 bases and J 4 bases; bases outside gene matches: 4. The CDR3 bases are TGCGCCAGAGAGGGACAGGATAATGAAAAACTGTTTTTT. This translates into CAREGQDNEKLFF.

The chain uses TRBV6-1 and TRBJ2-1; 10 positions match TRBD2. With 4 bases clipped from V and 6 bases from J, the junction kept 9 bases outside the gene matches. The CDR3 contains 16 residues. Germline-derived CDR1 and CDR2 are MNHNS and SASEGT. In DNA, the CDR3 is TGTGCCAGCAGTGGATCGCTAGCGGGAGTGGGCAATGAGCAGTTCTTC. Translating it yields CASSGSLAGVGNEQFF.

J is TRBJ1-1 and V is TRBV15, with D perhaps matching TRBD1 (5 bases). Deletions cut 1 base from V and 7 bases from J, with 10 bases between. The length of the CDR3 is 13 residues. Germline V gene sequence: CDR1 LNHNV, CDR2 YYDKDF (reference sequence). The DNA of the CDR3 is TGTGCCACCAGCAGAGGGGGGTCACTTGAAGCTTTCTTT. Translating gives CATSRGGSLEAFF.

The chain recombines TRBV4-3 with TRBJ2-5; TRBD2 matches at 10 bases. The CDR3 loop spans 16 amino acids. J lost 4 bases, V lost 1 base, and 6 bases had no gene match. Germline V gene lookup returns CDR1 LGHNA and CDR2 YSLEER. CDR3 protein: CASSQGPSGSPETQYF. CDR3 nucleotide sequence: TGCGCCAGCAGCCAAGGTCCTAGCGGGAGCCCAGAGACCCAGTACTTC.

The chain is built from TRBV10-2 and TRBJ2-7; D might be TRBD2 (6 bases). V was cut by 8 bases and J by 2 bases, with 13 bases left in between. Germline CDR1 and CDR2: WSHSY and SAAADI. The CDR3 has 13 residues. This CDR3 is CASFPGGAYEQYF. The CDR3 DNA sequence: TGCGCCAGCTTCCCCGGGGGAGCCTACGAGCAGTACTTC.